Listed below are T cell receptor beta chains from one sample, sequenced in a study of cytomegalovirus exposure and HLA in healthy donors. The method was immunoSEQ multiplex PCR; TCRdb's version includes in-frame clones alone and lacks a portion of them. The sample consists of 100,000 to 150,000 clones, 81% of them appearing once. Sequencing was performed on PBMCs. The source of these receptors is a man between 18 and 29 years old in good health and CMV-seronegative. Each CDR3 is given with its conserved first and last residue. The order of the fields is V gene, clone size, D gene, J gene, CDR3 DNA, CDR3 protein. A D gene is named only where the DNA matches it firmly. Expanded clones are given a class, and other clones once, few, many or no size at all.

>TRBV30|-|-|TRBJ2-5
TGTGCCTGGAGCCGGGGGTACTTC
CAWSRGYF
>TRBV7-2|-|-|TRBJ2-7
TGTGCCAGCAGCCCCCCTCCCAGGGGAAGCGAGCAGTACTTC
CASSPPPRGSEQYF
>TRBV7-2|-|-|TRBJ2-3
TGTGCCAGCAGCTTCCCCCCGACAGGAACTACAGATACGCAGTATTTT
CASSFPPTGTTDTQYF
>TRBV5-1|-|-|TRBJ1-2
TGCGCCAGCACAGGGGAAAGCGGCTACACCTTC
CASTGESGYTF
>TRBV6-6|once|TRBD1|TRBJ2-4
TGTGCCAGCAGTGGACAGGGGGAATGGAAGTGGTCGCCGGACTTC
CASSGQGEWKWSPDF
>TRBV9|-|TRBD2|TRBJ2-1
TGTGCCAGCAGTAGGGCCGGGACTAGCGTAAGCAATGAGCAGTTCTTC
CASSRAGTSVSNEQFF
>TRBV4-2|-|TRBD1|TRBJ2-3
TGTGCCAGCAGCGGCCGGACAGGCACTAGCACAGATACGCAGTATTTT
CASSGRTGTSTDTQYF
>TRBV5-1|-|TRBD1|TRBJ1-2
TGCGCCAGCAGCCGGGGACAGCCGCTGGGCTACACCTTC
CASSRGQPLGYTF
>TRBV7-7|once|-|TRBJ2-1
TGTGCTAGCAGCTTCGGGGGAATAAACAATGAGCAGTTCTTC
CASSFGGINNEQFF
>TRBV19|-|TRBD1|TRBJ1-5
TGTGCCAGTAGTCCCAGGGGGCCCAATCAGCCCCAGCATTTT
CASSPRGPNQPQHF
>TRBV28|once|TRBD1|TRBJ1-5
TGTGCCAGCAGCCCGAGTTTGGTCGACAGGGGCGGTCAGCCCCAGCATTTT
CASSPSLVDRGGQPQHF
>TRBV5-6|-|-|TRBJ2-7
TGTGCCAGCAGCCCTCAGGACAGAAACGAGCAGTACTTC
CASSPQDRNEQYF
>TRBV7-9|-|TRBD2|TRBJ2-2
TGTGCCAGCAGGACGGGAGGCACCGGGGAGCTGTTTTTT
CASRTGGTGELFF
>TRBV5-6|once|TRBD2|TRBJ2-3
TGTGCCAGCAGTGGGGGACTAGCTCAAGGCACAGATACGCAGTATTTT
CASSGGLAQGTDTQYF
>TRBV10-2|-|TRBD1|TRBJ2-1
TGCGCCAGCAGTGAAGGACAGGGAAGAGGTAATGAGCAGTTCTTC
CASSEGQGRGNEQFF
>TRBV27|-|-|TRBJ1-6
TGTGCCAGCAGTCTAAAAGATAATTCACCCCTCCACTTT
CASSLKDNSPLHF
>TRBV30|-|-|TRBJ1-1
TGTGCCTGGAGTCAACCCGACACCCTGCTGAACACTGAAGCTTTCTTT
CAWSQPDTLLNTEAFF
>TRBV6-5|-|TRBD1|TRBJ1-4
TGTGCCAGCAGTTATCAGGGGGTTAATGAAAAACTGTTTTTT
CASSYQGVNEKLFF
>TRBV11-2|-|-|TRBJ1-2
TGTGCCAGCGCCCAGGGTGGCTATGGCTACACCTTC
CASAQGGYGYTF
>TRBV15|-|-|TRBJ1-1
TGTGCCACCGGCGGGTTCGGCACTGAAGCTTTCTTT
CATGGFGTEAFF
>TRBV6-1|-|-|TRBJ1-5
TGTGCCAGCAGGATGGTGACGGAGAGCAATCAGCCCCAGCATTTT
CASRMVTESNQPQHF
>TRBV6-4|-|TRBD2|TRBJ2-2
TGTGCCAGCAGTGACATAGGAGGACTAGGCCCCGGGGAGCTGTTTTTT
CASSDIGGLGPGELFF
>TRBV28|-|TRBD2|TRBJ2-3
TGTGCCAGCAGCACCGGGACTAGCGGTCCTGACACAGATACGCAGTATTTT
CASSTGTSGPDTDTQYF
>TRBV5-1|once|TRBD1|TRBJ1-1
TGCGCCAGCAGCCTCGGTTTTAGGACAGGGGGCTTGAACACTGAAGCTTTCTTT
CASSLGFRTGGLNTEAFF
>TRBV7-6|-|-|TRBJ2-5
TGTGCCAGCAGCTTTGGACTAAAAGAGACCCAGTACTTC
CASSFGLKETQYF
>TRBV7-2|-|TRBD1|TRBJ2-2
TGTGCCAGCAGTTCCGACAGGGCTACCGGGGAGCTGTTTTTT
CASSSDRATGELFF
>TRBV2|-|TRBD1|TRBJ1-5
TGTGCCAGCAGTGAAGCAAGACAGGGGGGTAGCAATCAGCCCCAGCATTTT
CASSEARQGGSNQPQHF
>TRBV6-5|-|TRBD1|TRBJ2-1
TGTGCCAGCAGTTACGTATGGACAGGGGCGTACAATGAGCAGTTCTTC
CASSYVWTGAYNEQFF
>TRBV7-2|-|-|TRBJ2-5
TGTGCCAGCAGCTTAGGGAGGGGGCGAACGGTTTTAGGGACCCAGTACTTC
CASSLGRGRTVLGTQYF
>TRBV5-1|once|-|TRBJ2-7
TGCGCCAGCAGCGAAGCCTACGAGCAGTACTTC
CASSEAYEQYF
>TRBV9|-|TRBD1|TRBJ2-7
TGTGCCAGCAGCCCAAGTCCCAGACAGGGAATCTACGAGCAGTACTTC
CASSPSPRQGIYEQYF
>TRBV6-1|-|TRBD1|TRBJ1-2
TGTGCCAGCTCAAGACAGGGAGCTAACTATGGCTACACCTTC
CASSRQGANYGYTF
>TRBV28|-|TRBD1|TRBJ1-2
TGTGCCAGCAGTTTATTTGCCCCGGGACAGGGAGGTGGCTACACCTTC
CASSLFAPGQGGGYTF
>TRBV30|few|-|TRBJ2-7
TGTGCCTGGAGTTCGACACACGAGCAGTACTTC
CAWSSTHEQYF
>TRBV6-5|-|TRBD2|TRBJ2-7
TGTGCCAGCAGTTCCCGGGTAGCGGGGGCTTCCGACGAGCAGTACTTC
CASSSRVAGASDEQYF
>TRBV15|-|TRBD1|TRBJ1-2
TGTGCCACCCGACGGGCTGGACAGGGAAAACTCTATGGCTACACCTTC
CATRRAGQGKLYGYTF
>TRBV12-5|-|-|TRBJ2-5
TGTGCTAGTGCGCCGCTTGGGGCTGGGGAGACCCAGTACTTC
CASAPLGAGETQYF
>TRBV6-1|-|TRBD1|TRBJ2-7
TGTGCCAGCATTTCCGGGACAGCCTACGAGCAGTACTTC
CASISGTAYEQYF
>TRBV2|-|-|TRBJ1-2
TGTGCCAGCAGTCCCGATAGCGATTACTATGGCTACACCTTC
CASSPDSDYYGYTF
>TRBV2|-|-|TRBJ1-3
TGTGCCAGCAGTGTACGGGTCCGGGACACCATATATTTT
CASSVRVRDTIYF
>TRBV19|-|TRBD1|TRBJ1-2
TGTGCCAGTCGCGTGGGACAGGCCTATGGCTACACCTTC
CASRVGQAYGYTF